A selection of T cell receptor beta chains follows, all from one sample in a study of T cells in Graves' hyperthyroidism and ophthalmopathy. Via MiXCR, TCRdb re-called the multiplex PCR reads, giving one row per CDR3 protein. The table has 400,000 or so distinct CDR3 sequences, over 12% seen once. Sequencing was carried out using blood. The receptors shown here come from a man aged 50 or older with Graves' ophthalmopathy. The CDR3 runs from the conserved cysteine through the conserved F or W. Each record gives: J gene, D gene, V gene, clone size, CDR3 protein, CDR3 DNA. D genes are given only for firm matches. Part of the rows lack a size; the others show once, few, many or a class for expanded clones.

>TRBJ2-3|-|TRBV29-1|-
CSVDGGSTDTQYF
TGCAGCGTTGACGGTGGCAGCACAGATACGCAGTATTTT
>TRBJ2-4|TRBD1|TRBV10-3|many
CAISRDRDDIQYF
TGTGCCATCAGTCGGGACAGGGACGACATTCAGTACTTC
>TRBJ1-2|-|TRBV10-3|few
CAIREEGGRYYGYTF
TGTGCCATCCGAGAGGAGGGGGGCAGATACTATGGCTACACCTTC
>TRBJ1-1|-|TRBV12-3/TRBV12-4|-
CASSLNRYTEAFF
TGTGCCAGCAGTTTAAACAGGTACACTGAAGCTTTCTTT
>TRBJ2-3|-|TRBV13|many
CASSLRELRSTDTQYF
TGTGCCAGCAGCCTACGGGAGTTACGTAGCACAGATACGCAGTATTTT
>TRBJ2-1|TRBD2|TRBV2|-
CASREGLVNEQFF
TGTGCCAGCAGAGAAGGACTAGTCAATGAGCAGTTCTTC
>TRBJ2-3|TRBD2|TRBV20-1|many
CSAREGTSFEGGTQYF
TGCAGTGCTAGAGAAGGGACTAGCTTTGAGGGTGGTACGCAGTATTTT
>TRBJ2-1|TRBD2|TRBV27|many
CASSYSGRDYNEQFF
TGTGCCAGCAGTTATAGCGGGAGGGATTACAATGAGCAGTTCTTC
>TRBJ2-1|TRBD2|TRBV20-1|many
CSARDLAGAYNEQFF
TGCAGTGCTAGAGATCTGGCGGGGGCCTACAATGAGCAGTTCTTC
>TRBJ2-2|TRBD2|TRBV29-1|few
CSVGLQREAGELFF
TGCAGCGTTGGTTTACAGCGGGAGGCCGGGGAGCTGTTTTTT
>TRBJ1-3|-|TRBV6-5|-
CASSYAANGGFGNTIYF
TGTGCCAGCAGTTACGCTGCCAATGGGGGGTTTGGAAACACCATATATTTT
>TRBJ2-2|TRBD2|TRBV19|few
CASVRTRPNTGELFF
TGTGCCAGTGTCAGGACTAGACCGAACACCGGGGAGCTGTTTTTT
>TRBJ1-2|-|TRBV11-3|many
CASSPGSIYGYTF
TGTGCCAGCAGCCCCGGGAGCATCTATGGCTACACCTTC
>TRBJ1-5|-|TRBV19|-
CASSGRKGQPQHF
TGTGCCAGTAGTGGTCGGAAGGGACAGCCCCAGCATTTT
>TRBJ2-1|-|TRBV6-8|-
CAGSLWGDSYNEQFF
TGTGCCGGCAGTTTATGGGGGGACTCCTACAATGAGCAGTTCTTC
>TRBJ2-3|TRBD2|TRBV20-1|-
CSAEGLAGDDTDTQYF
TGCAGTGCTGAAGGACTAGCGGGAGATGACACAGATACGCAGTATTTT
>TRBJ1-1|-|TRBV20-1|-
CSASTGTDMNTEAFF
TGCAGTGCTTCTACCGGGACGGACATGAACACTGAAGCTTTCTTT
>TRBJ1-1|-|TRBV11-2|many
CASSREGGAMNTEAFF
TGTGCCAGCAGCCGGGAGGGAGGGGCCATGAACACTGAAGCTTTCTTT
>TRBJ2-7|-|TRBV2|many
CASSEAPQTYYEQYF
TGTGCCAGCAGTGAAGCGCCGCAGACCTACTACGAGCAGTACTTC
>TRBJ2-1|-|TRBV11-3|-
CASSPRQDEQFF
TGTGCCAGCAGTCCTCGGCAGGACGAGCAGTTCTTC
>TRBJ2-2|TRBD2|TRBV7-3|few
CASRAGLAGELFF
TGTGCCAGCAGAGCCGGACTAGCCGGGGAGCTGTTTTTT
>TRBJ2-1|-|TRBV5-1|many
CASSVSEEGGNEQFF
TGCGCCAGCAGCGTATCAGAGGAGGGCGGGAATGAGCAGTTCTTC
>TRBJ1-1|-|TRBV28|many
CASSYMGGRGNTEAFF
TGTGCCAGCAGTTACATGGGGGGGCGCGGGAACACTGAAGCTTTCTTT
>TRBJ2-7|-|TRBV30|many
CAWSRPLQGRYEQYF
TGTGCCTGGAGTAGGCCCTTACAGGGACGTTACGAGCAGTACTTC
>TRBJ1-2|TRBD1|TRBV7-9|many
CASSLGTGVRYGYTF
TGTGCCAGCAGCTTAGGGACAGGGGTTCGATATGGCTACACCTTC
>TRBJ2-5|TRBD1|TRBV6-1|many
CASMYTGTGLETQYF
TGTGCCAGCATGTATACCGGGACAGGACTAGAGACCCAGTACTTC
>TRBJ1-6|-|TRBV7-2|-
CASTPPGVHSPLHF
TGTGCCAGCACCCCCCCAGGGGTTCATTCACCCCTCCACTTT
>TRBJ2-2|TRBD2|TRBV20-1|many
CSASRSSGRASGELFF
TGCAGTGCTTCCCGATCTAGCGGGAGGGCAAGCGGGGAGCTGTTTTTT
>TRBJ1-2|-|TRBV18|many
CASSAGVNYGYTF
TGTGCCAGCTCGGCTGGGGTAAACTATGGCTACACCTTC
>TRBJ2-1|-|TRBV7-9|-
CASSLGEGAIIEQFF
TGTGCCAGCAGCTTAGGGGAGGGGGCCATCATTGAGCAGTTCTTC
>TRBJ2-2|TRBD2|TRBV6-1|many
CASMELAGAGELFF
TGTGCCAGCATGGAACTAGCGGGAGCCGGGGAGCTGTTTTTT
>TRBJ2-1|-|TRBV6-5|many
CASSYSRNVGNEQFF
TGTGCCAGCAGTTACTCTAGGAATGTCGGCAATGAGCAGTTCTTC
>TRBJ2-3|-|TRBV6-6|many
CASSYLPGSTDTQYF
TGTGCCAGCAGTTACCTGCCGGGAAGCACAGATACGCAGTATTTT
>TRBJ2-1|TRBD1|TRBV24-1|few
CATSDAGTGTYNEQFF
TGTGCCACCAGTGATGCCGGGACAGGGACTTACAATGAGCAGTTCTTC
>TRBJ1-1|-|TRBV20-1|many
CSASPPVQSNTEAFF
TGCAGTGCTAGTCCCCCGGTACAGTCGAACACTGAAGCTTTCTTT
>TRBJ2-7|-|TRBV20-1|-
CSATRTDSYEQYF
TGCAGTGCCACACGGACAGATTCCTACGAGCAGTACTTC
>TRBJ2-4|TRBD1|TRBV24-1|many
CATSDHTKQGQTQYF
TGTGCCACCAGTGACCACACCAAGCAGGGACAGACTCAGTACTTC
>TRBJ1-5|-|TRBV11-1|-
CASSLSSGSRTDTQHF
TGTGCCAGCAGCTTATCTAGCGGGAGCCGCACAGATACGCAGCATTTT
>TRBJ1-3|-|TRBV6-5|few
CASSYSPEPSGNTIYF
TGTGCCAGCAGTTACTCGCCGGAACCCTCTGGAAACACCATATATTTT
>TRBJ2-1|-|TRBV18|many
CASSPVLDQTNEQFF
TGTGCCAGCTCACCGGTTTTGGACCAGACCAATGAGCAGTTCTTC
>TRBJ1-1|-|TRBV30|few
CAWRRRTLLNTEAFF
TGTGCCTGGAGACGGCGGACGCTATTGAACACTGAAGCTTTCTTT
>TRBJ2-3|TRBD2|TRBV6-1|-
CASLLAGVDTQYF
TGTGCCAGCCTACTAGCGGGCGTGGATACGCAGTATTTT